The 18 T cell receptor beta chains presented below share a single source sample, sequenced in a study of shared clonotypes between healthy human individuals. TCRdb's copy holds only in-frame clones and misses some; the assay was immunoSEQ multiplex PCR. The sample carries 450,000 to 500,000 clones, around 73% recorded once. Sequences were obtained from PBMCs. These receptors originate from a woman aged 40 to 50 in good health. Some clones in this sample may be carry-over from other donors' samples.

The chain links TRBV7-9 to TRBJ2-7; D possibly uses TRBD1 or TRBD2 (5 bases each). CDR1 is SEHNR and CDR2 is FQNEAQ in the germline V gene (reference sequence). V shed 0 bases and J shed 0 bases, with 6 bases lying between them. This CDR3 is 14 amino acids long. In DNA, the CDR3 is TGTGCCAGCAGCTTAGCCGGGACCTCCTACGAGCAGTACTTC. Its protein product is CASSLAGTSYEQYF.

The J gene is TRBJ2-5, the V gene TRBV5-1; TRBD2 aligns across 8 bases. V lost 0 bases to trimming and J lost 11 bases; unmatched junction nucleotides: 9. The CDR3 spans 14 residues. Germline V gene lookup returns CDR1 SGHRS and CDR2 YFSETQ. The CDR3 reads CASSLGTSGAQQYF. CDR3 nucleotide sequence: TGCGCCAGCAGCTTGGGAACTAGCGGAGCTCAACAGTACTTC.

This clone came up a few times. The chain recombines TRBV28 with TRBJ1-3; D is ambiguous. CDR3 length: 13 residues. The germline CDR1 and CDR2 sequences are MDHEN and SYDVKM. Trimming removed 3 bases at V and 2 bases at J, with 5 bases between. The CDR3 loop is CASSFSTGNTIYF. CDR3 DNA: TGTGCCAGCAGTTTCAGTACTGGAAACACCATATATTTT. The whole variable domain, remainder taken from reference TRBV28 and TRBJ1-3, is DVKVTQSSRYLVKRTGEKVFLECVQDMDHENMFWYRQDPGLGLRLIYFSYDVKMKEKGDIPEGYSVSREKKERFSLILESASTNQTSMYLCASSFSTGNTIYFGEGSWLTVV.

In its sample, this clone was seen many times. This rearrangement joins TRBV27 to TRBJ2-5, with 9 bases matching TRBD1. Looked up from germline, CDR1 is MNHEY and CDR2 is SMNVEV (reference sequence). The junction had 7 bases not matched to a gene; V was cut back by 6 bases and J by 5 bases. The CDR3 covers 14 residues. Here the CDR3 reads CASRPTGGWETQYF. DNA for the CDR3: TGTGCCAGCAGGCCGACAGGGGGGTGGGAGACCCAGTACTTC.

The genes are TRBV21-1 and TRBJ2-7; TRBD2, the table's D call, was not compared with the DNA. TRBV21-1 is a pseudogene. The length of the CDR3 is 17 residues. In DNA form, the CDR3 reads TGTGCCAGCAGCCTCTGGCAGTCCGGGACTAGCGGTTACGAGCAGTACTTC. Translated: CASSLWQSGTSGYEQYF.

The J gene is TRBJ2-1, the V gene TRBV29-1; 13 bases map to TRBD2. V lost 6 bases and J lost 8; bases outside the gene matches: 10. The CDR3 sequence is 15 residues long. CDR1 and CDR2 from the germline V gene are SQVTM and ANQGSEA. CDR3 loop: CSVRTSGSNYDEQFF. CDR3 in DNA: TGCAGCGTCCGGACTAGCGGGAGTAATTACGATGAGCAGTTCTTC.

V usage is TRBV15 and J usage is TRBJ2-3; the D call may be TRBD1 or TRBD2 (5 bases each). From germline, CDR1 is LNHNV and CDR2 YYDKDF (reference sequence). With 3 bases removed from V and 2 bases from J, the gap between germline ends came to 18 bases. The CDR3 is 17 amino acids. CDR3 sequence: CATSRGTGQETTDTQYF. The CDR3 bases are TGTGCCACCAGCAGGGGAACGGGGCAGGAGACCACAGATACGCAGTATTTT.

V is TRBV10-3 and J is TRBJ2-3; TRBD2 aligns across 8 bases. The CDR3 loop spans 15 amino acids. Germline-derived CDR1 and CDR2 are ENHRY and SYGVKD. J lost 1 base, V lost 3 bases, and 3 bases had no gene match. CDR3 loop: CAISEAGARTDTQYF. The CDR3 DNA reads TGTGCCATCAGTGAAGCGGGAGCCCGCACAGATACGCAGTATTTT.

The J gene is TRBJ1-4, the V gene TRBV27; unclear D gene. The CDR3 extends over 14 amino acids. CDR1 is MNHEY and CDR2 is SMNVEV in the germline V gene (reference sequence). Trimming stripped 8 bases from V and 0 bases from J, with 10 bases between. CDR3 in amino acids: CASGRQATNEKLFF. The CDR3 DNA is TGTGCCAGCGGACGACAAGCAACTAATGAAAAACTGTTTTTT.

This chain connects TRBV5-1 to TRBJ2-1; D may be TRBD2 (6 bases). CDR1 and CDR2 (germline): SGHRS, YFSETQ. The CDR3 sequence is 14 residues long. V gave up 1 base and J gave up 8 bases, with 13 bases separating them. The CDR3 bases are TGCGCCAGCAGCTTGAATCGGGGGACCCATGAGCAGTTCTTC. Protein: CASSLNRGTHEQFF. Looking up the rest from reference TRBV5-1 and TRBJ2-1 gives the full variable domain: KAGVTQTPRYLIKTRGQQVTLSCSPISGHRSVSWYQQTPGQGLQFLFEYFSETQRNKGNFPGRFSGRQFSNSRSEMNVSTLELGDSALYLCASSLNRGTHEQFFGPGTRLTVL.

This chain links TRBV6-5 with TRBJ1-1; tentatively, D is TRBD1 (6 bases). Trimming stripped 2 bases from V and 3 bases from J, with 10 bases between. Germline V gives CDR1 MNHEY, CDR2 SVGAGI. The CDR3 spans 14 residues. The CDR3 spells CASSYTAGDTEAFF. The CDR3 nucleotides read TGTGCCAGCAGTTACACCGCAGGGGACACTGAAGCTTTCTTT.

The chain links TRBV7-9 to TRBJ2-7; TRBD1 matches 10 bases. Germline V gives CDR1 SEHNR, CDR2 FQNEAQ (reference sequence). This CDR3 comprises 15 residues. V shed 1 base and J 5 bases; nucleotides not matched to a gene: 5. The CDR3 region is CASSLEDRGFNEQYF. Written as DNA, the CDR3 is TGTGCCAGCAGCTTAGAGGACAGGGGGTTTAACGAGCAGTACTTC.

About this clone itself: The same CDR3 arises from other DNA sequences in this sample as well. The rearrangement uses TRBV5-1 and TRBJ2-1; 12 bases map to TRBD2. V lost 2 bases to trimming and J lost 7 bases; unmatched junction nucleotides: 4. The CDR3 is 15 residues long. Germline-derived CDR1 and CDR2 are SGHRS and YFSETQ. Written as DNA, the CDR3 is TGCGCCAGCAGCTTAGGGACTAGCGGGCTAAATGAGCAGTTCTTC. Amino acids: CASSLGTSGLNEQFF.

This rearrangement joins TRBV28 to TRBJ2-3; 11 positions agree with TRBD2. The CDR3 runs 18 residues. Per germline, CDR1 MDHEN and CDR2 SYDVKM. V lost 6 bases, J lost 2 bases, and 13 bases stayed unmatched. The CDR3 bases are TGTGCCAGCAGCCCCGGGACTAGCGGCCCATTCCCCACAGATACGCAGTATTTT. It specifies CASSPGTSGPFPTDTQYF.

A single count supports this clone. The V and J genes are TRBV21-1 and TRBJ2-7. TRBV21-1 is recorded as a pseudogene. There are 11 residues in the CDR3. DNA of the CDR3: TGTGCCAGCAGCAACAGGAGCGAGCAGTACTTC. Its protein is CASSNRSEQYF.

The chain joins TRBV27 to TRBJ2-6; a possible D gene is TRBD1 (6 bases). Germline V gene data show CDR1 as MNHEY and CDR2 as SMNVEV (reference sequence). Trimming removed 8 bases at V and 0 bases at J, with 20 bases between. The CDR3 length is 18 residues. CDR3 sequence reads: CASRRLPGVLSGANVLTF. The CDR3 DNA follows: TGTGCCAGCCGTCGCCTTCCAGGGGTCCTCTCTGGGGCCAACGTCCTGACTTTC.

The rearrangement joins TRBV15 to TRBJ2-1; D could derive from TRBD1 or TRBD2 (5 bases each). The V end lost 4 bases, the J end lost 9 bases, and 16 bases lay between the germline ends. Germline V gene sequence: CDR1 LNHNV, CDR2 YYDKDF (reference sequence). The CDR3 extends over 14 amino acids. In nucleotides, the CDR3 is TGTGCCACCAGCATTTCGACTACCGGGACTGAGCAGTTCTTC. Its protein product is CATSISTTGTEQFF.

V is TRBV2 and J is TRBJ2-7; D is ambiguous. CDR3 length: 14 residues. V was cut by 4 bases and J by 1 base, with 11 bases left in between. CDR1 is SNHLY and CDR2 is FYNNEI in the germline V gene. The CDR3 loop reads CASSVAVRSYEQYF. The CDR3 DNA reads as TGTGCCAGCAGTGTGGCGGTCCGGTCCTACGAGCAGTACTTC.